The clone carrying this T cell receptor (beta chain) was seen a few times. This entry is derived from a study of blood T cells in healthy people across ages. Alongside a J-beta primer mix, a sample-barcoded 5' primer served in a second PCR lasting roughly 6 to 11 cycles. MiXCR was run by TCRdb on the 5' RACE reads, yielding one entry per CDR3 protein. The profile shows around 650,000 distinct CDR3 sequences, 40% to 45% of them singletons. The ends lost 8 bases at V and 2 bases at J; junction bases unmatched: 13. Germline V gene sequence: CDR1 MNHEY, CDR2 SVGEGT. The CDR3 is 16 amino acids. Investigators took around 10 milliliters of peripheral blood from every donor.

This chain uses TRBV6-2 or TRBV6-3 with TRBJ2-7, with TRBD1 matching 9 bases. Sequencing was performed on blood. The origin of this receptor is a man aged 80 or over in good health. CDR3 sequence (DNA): TGTGCCAGCTTTCCGGGACAGGGTATCCCGCCCTACGAGCAGTACTTC. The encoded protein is CASFPGQGIPPYEQYF.